The 20 T cell receptor beta chains presented below share a single source sample, sequenced in a study of CD8 T cells in Susac syndrome. An input of about 0.45 to 1 ug of RNA was subjected to reverse transcription using random hexamers. TCRdb processed the immunoSEQ multiplex PCR reads anew with MiXCR; each CDR3 protein has one entry. The repertoire holds about 150,000 distinct CDR3 sequences, with less than 97% as singletons. Sequences were obtained from CD8+ T cells from PBMCs. The receptor set was obtained from a human donor with multiple sclerosis.

This rearrangement joins TRBV9 to TRBJ1-6; D is uncertain. V was trimmed by 4 bases and J by 10 bases, leaving 15 bases between them. This CDR3 has 14 amino acids. Germline assignment: CDR1 SGDLS and CDR2 YYNGEE. CDR3 coding DNA: TGTGCCAGCAGCCCTACCCCGGCCCCATCACCCCTCCACTTT. The encoded protein is CASSPTPAPSPLHF. Filled out from reference TRBV9 and TRBJ1-6, the complete variable domain reads DSGVTQTPKHLITATGQRVTLRCSPRSGDLSVYWYQQSLDQGLQFLIQYYNGEERAKGNILERFSAQQFPDLHSELNLSSLELGDSALYFCASSPTPAPSPLHFGNGTRLTVT.

This clonotype was seen only once. The J gene is TRBJ2-3, the V gene TRBV7-2; D not resolved. V was shortened by 1 base and J by 0 bases, with 14 bases between the two germline ends. This CDR3 spans 17 amino acids. Germline assignment: CDR1 SGHTA and CDR2 FQGNSA. For the CDR3, the DNA is TGTGCCAGCAGCTTAGTCAGGCTGGACCGAAGCACAGATACGCAGTATTTT. This encodes CASSLVRLDRSTDTQYF. The variable domain in full, with the rest retrieved from reference TRBV7-2 and TRBJ2-3, is GAGVSQSPSNKVTEKGKDVELRCDPISGHTALYWYRQSLGQGLEFLIYFQGNSAPDKSGLPSDRFSAERTGGSVSTLTIQRTQQEDSAVYLCASSLVRLDRSTDTQYFGPGTRLTVL.

The rearrangement joins TRBV3-1 to TRBJ2-1; 9 nucleotides line up with TRBD2. The ends lost 1 base at V and 7 bases at J; junction bases unmatched: 5. The germline CDR1 and CDR2 sequences are LGHDT and YNNKEL (reference sequence). The CDR3 extends over 15 amino acids. The CDR3 here is CASSQVLGLANEQFF. In DNA form, the CDR3 reads TGTGCCAGCAGCCAAGTCCTGGGACTAGCAAATGAGCAGTTCTTC.

The rearrangement links TRBV19 to TRBJ2-1; 9 bases are a match to TRBD2. Germline CDR1 reads LNHDA; CDR2 reads SQIVND (reference sequence). J lost 10 bases, V lost 1 base, and 8 bases had no gene match. The CDR3 totals 15 residues. In nucleotides, the CDR3 is TGTGCCAGTAGTATAGGTAGCGGGGGTGCAAGAGAGCAGTTCTTC. Its protein is CASSIGSGGAREQFF.

The CDR3 region has the DNA TGTGCCAGCAGCCCCCCGGGACAGGGGCACTCCTACGAGCAGTACGTC. This codes for CASSPPGQGHSYEQYV. The chain uses TRBV7-9 and TRBJ2-7; TRBD1 matches 10 bases. V was clipped by 5 bases and J by 0 bases; unmatched bases: 7. CDR1 is SEHNR and CDR2 is FQNEAQ in the germline V gene (reference sequence). This CDR3 comprises 16 residues.

The rearrangement joins TRBV3-1 to TRBJ1-6, with D unclear. The CDR3 runs to 17 residues. Germline CDR1 reads LGHDT; CDR2 reads YNNKEL (reference sequence). Trimming left V 1 base short and J 4 bases short, with 14 bases between. CDR3 loop: CASSQGRPAEYNSPLHF. CDR3 DNA sequence: TGTGCCAGCAGCCAAGGAAGGCCGGCCGAGTATAATTCACCCCTCCACTTT.

The chain has TRBV3-1 and TRBJ2-5; D uncertain. Germline assignment: CDR1 LGHDT and CDR2 YNNKEL (reference sequence). V gave up 0 bases and J gave up 1 base, with 9 bases separating them. This CDR3 has 15 amino acids. CDR3 sequence (DNA): TGTGCCAGCAGCCAAGATAGAACAGCCCAAGAGACCCAGTACTTC. This translates into CASSQDRTAQETQYF.

The CDR3 reads CASSQGSGVVYEQYF. The CDR3 DNA reads as TGTGCCAGCAGCCAAGGGAGCGGGGTGGTCTACGAGCAGTACTTC. The chain couples TRBV3-1 to TRBJ2-7, with 7 bases aligning to TRBD2. The CDR3 runs 15 residues. V lost 1 base to trimming and J lost 3 bases; unmatched junction nucleotides: 6. Germline values: CDR1 LGHDT, CDR2 YNNKEL (reference sequence).

This sequence joins TRBV7-9 and TRBJ2-7, with a possible D match to TRBD1 (7 bases). Germline V gives CDR1 SEHNR, CDR2 FQNEAQ (reference sequence). The CDR3 is made up of 14 amino acids. V was trimmed by 4 bases and J by 5 bases, leaving 15 bases between them. CDR3 residues: CASSSSGDSNEQYF. CDR3 coding DNA: TGTGCCAGCAGCTCGTCGGGGGACAGCAACGAGCAGTACTTC.

This chain uses TRBV13 with TRBJ2-5, with D possibly matching TRBD1 (6 bases). Germline lookup yields CDR1 PRHDT and CDR2 FYEKMQ (reference sequence). V lost 2 bases to trimming and J lost 1 base, with 14 bases between them. CDR3 length: 16 amino acids. The CDR3: CASSLLGRGRQETQYF. CDR3 bases: TGTGCCAGCAGCTTATTAGGCAGGGGTCGCCAAGAGACCCAGTACTTC.

The J gene is TRBJ2-3, the V gene TRBV11-3; D is ambiguous. The V gene's germline CDR1 is SGHNT and CDR2 YENEEA. CDR3 length equals 13 residues. The ends were cut back, 4 bases at V and 5 bases at J, with 10 bases in the middle. The CDR3 spells CASSSRSKDTQYF. In nucleotides, the CDR3 is TGTGCCAGCAGCTCCAGATCCAAAGATACGCAGTATTTT.

V is TRBV23-1 and J is TRBJ1-2; perhaps TRBD1 as D (5 bases). TRBV23-1 is an open reading frame, and its role is uncertain. The CDR3 length is 14 residues. Trimming removed 8 bases from V and 4 bases from J, with 17 bases in between. The CDR3 spells CASERTSSPYGYTF. The CDR3 region has the DNA TGCGCCAGCGAACGGACATCTTCTCCCTATGGCTACACCTTC.

The chain links TRBV2 to TRBJ1-6; D uncertain. The CDR3 is made up of 16 amino acids. CDR1 and CDR2 from the germline V gene are SNHLY and FYNNEI. Between the trimmed V and J ends, which lost 6 bases and 0 bases, there was a span of 12 bases. The CDR3 loop reads CASSQRSSSYNSPLHF. DNA of the CDR3: TGTGCCAGCAGCCAACGGTCGAGCTCCTATAATTCACCCCTCCACTTT.

CDR3 sequence: CASREGGLTDTQYF. Here the CDR3 DNA reads TGTGCCAGCAGAGAGGGCGGCCTCACAGATACGCAGTATTTT. The chain is built from TRBV3-1 and TRBJ2-3; D might be TRBD2 (5 bases). V lost 6 bases and J lost 2, with 12 bases in between. The CDR3 spans 14 residues. Germline CDR1 and CDR2: LGHDT and YNNKEL (reference sequence).

V gene TRBV7-3 combines with J gene TRBJ1-1; D perhaps matches TRBD1 (6 bases). This CDR3 contains 14 residues. The V gene lost 5 bases and the J gene lost 4 bases, with 14 bases spanning the gap. Per the germline V gene, CDR1 is SGHTA and CDR2 is FQGTGA. The CDR3 DNA reads as TGTGCCAGCAGCCCGGGGGCAGGAGGCACTGAAGCTTTCTTT. Its translation: CASSPGAGGTEAFF.

The V call is TRBV11-1, the J call TRBJ2-1, with 7 positions matching TRBD2. This CDR3 has 16 residues. Germline V lookup: CDR1 SGHAT, CDR2 FQDESV (reference sequence). V lost 5 bases, J lost 0 bases, and 7 bases stayed unmatched. The CDR3, as DNA: TGTGCCAGCAGCCCCCCAGGCGGGGGCTCCTACAATGAGCAGTTCTTC. Its translation: CASSPPGGGSYNEQFF.

The gene calls are TRBV7-6 and TRBJ2-5; D is possibly TRBD1 (6 bases). Looked up from germline, CDR1 is SGHVS and CDR2 is FNYEAQ. V lost 3 bases, J lost 1 base, and 12 bases lay in between. The length of the CDR3 is 15 residues. The CDR3 DNA is TGTGCCAGCAGCTTGTTTGGGGGCCTCCAAGAGACCCAGTACTTC. This codes for CASSLFGGLQETQYF.

The chain combines TRBV14 with TRBJ2-1; 10 nucleotides align to TRBD1. Germline V CDR1 and CDR2: SGHDN, FVKESK. The V gene end was trimmed by 1 base and the J gene end by 14 bases; junction bases not matched to a gene: 11. The CDR3 contains 15 residues. The CDR3 protein is CASSQAGTGAQGKFF. CDR3 bases: TGTGCCAGCAGCCAAGCCGGGACAGGGGCCCAGGGGAAGTTCTTC.

This clonotype was seen more than once but under ten times. The chain joins TRBV7-9 to TRBJ2-5, with D uncertain. Germline values: CDR1 SEHNR, CDR2 FQNEAQ (reference sequence). Trimming shortened V by 1 base and J by 3 bases, and 3 bases separated the two germline ends. The CDR3 length is 12 residues. The CDR3 DNA reads TGTGCCAGCAGCTTAGATGAAGAGACCCAGTACTTC. This gives the protein CASSLDEETQYF. The full variable domain, with the rest looked up from reference TRBV7-9 and TRBJ2-5, is DTGVSQNPRHKITKRGQNVTFRCDPISEHNRLYWYRQTLGQGPEFLTYFQNEAQLEKSRLLSDRFSAERPKGSFSTLEIQRTEQGDSAMYLCASSLDEETQYFGPGTRLLVL.

V usage is TRBV27 and J usage is TRBJ2-7, with 9 bases aligning to TRBD1. Germline CDR1 reads MNHEY; CDR2 reads SMNVEV (reference sequence). CDR3 size: 13 residues. The V gene end was trimmed by 6 bases and the J gene end by 3 bases; junction bases not matched to a gene: 3. CDR3 amino acids: CASRDRGDYEQYF. The CDR3 DNA sequence: TGTGCCAGCAGGGACAGGGGTGACTACGAGCAGTACTTC.